These 14 T cell receptor beta chains originate from one sample sequenced in a study of beta chain features in type 1 diabetes. Every bit of the isolated RNA underwent reverse transcription, so sequencing read expressed TCRB transcripts. Method: immunoSEQ multiplex PCR; TCRdb's copy keeps in-frame clones and lacks some. The repertoire holds 900,000 or so clones, with 15% to 20% as singletons. The sample taken for sequencing was naive CD4+ T cells from blood. The receptors were sampled from a woman aged 18-29 years in good health.

This clone was found a few times. V and J are TRBV19 and TRBJ2-2; TRBD2 might be the D (5 bases). CDR1 and CDR2 (germline): LNHDA, SQIVND (reference sequence). V was shortened by 5 bases and J by 1 base, with 11 bases between the two germline ends. There are 15 residues in the CDR3. This CDR3 is CASSALAGNTGELFF. The DNA for the CDR3 is TGTGCCAGTAGTGCGCTAGCTGGGAACACCGGGGAGCTGTTTTTT.

In its sample, this clone was seen a few times. The chain couples TRBV20-1 to TRBJ1-2, with D perhaps TRBD1 (5 bases). Germline values: CDR1 DFQATT, CDR2 SNEGSKA (reference sequence). CDR3 length: 11 residues. The germline V and J ends were trimmed by 6 bases and 7 bases, with 12 bases remaining between them. The CDR3 DNA reads TGCAGTGCCCAGGGAGGGGCTGGCTACACCTTC. It yields the protein CSAQGGAGYTF.

J is TRBJ2-5 and V is TRBV7-2; D perhaps matches TRBD2 (7 bases). Germline V CDR1 and CDR2: SGHTA, FQGNSA. This CDR3 is built from 16 residues. The germline V and J ends were trimmed by 0 bases and 5 bases, with 16 bases remaining between them. The CDR3 loop reads CASSLAGGGVIETQYF. The CDR3 DNA follows: TGTGCCAGCAGCTTAGCGGGAGGGGGAGTTATTGAGACCCAGTACTTC.

The V call is TRBV7-3, the J call TRBJ2-1; 12 nucleotides line up with TRBD2. The germline gives CDR1 SGHTA, CDR2 FQGTGA. This CDR3 is built from 14 residues. V lost 4 bases, J lost 9 bases, and 4 bases stayed unmatched. This CDR3 reads CASSWASGRVEQFF. The CDR3 coding sequence is TGTGCCAGCAGCTGGGCTAGCGGGAGGGTTGAGCAGTTCTTC.

The CDR3 is CASSEARAYGYTF. The CDR3 region has the DNA TGTGCCAGCAGTGAAGCAAGGGCCTATGGCTACACCTTC. The chain uses TRBV6-1 and TRBJ1-2; no clear D. Trimming took 0 bases from V and 4 from J, leaving 6 bases between them. The CDR3 consists of 13 residues. Looked up from germline, CDR1 is MNHNS and CDR2 is SASEGT.

The chain carries TRBV28 and TRBJ2-5; 11 nucleotides match TRBD2. This CDR3 comprises 15 residues. The V segment lost 5 bases and the J segment 2 bases; nucleotides outside the gene matches: 4. CDR1 is MDHEN, CDR2 SYDVKM, per germline. Written as DNA, the CDR3 is TGTGCCAGCAGTCCCGGGACTAGCGGACAAGAGACCCAGTACTTC. As protein: CASSPGTSGQETQYF.

This rearrangement joins TRBV28 to TRBJ2-5; 7 bases map to TRBD2. With the DNA end fitting TRBJ2-7 better, the J assignment may be wrong. Germline V gene data show CDR1 as MDHEN and CDR2 as SYDVKM. The CDR3 consists of 13 residues. In DNA form, the CDR3 reads TGTGCCAGCACCGAAGGCGGGGGCTACGAGCAGTACTTC. This sequence encodes CASTEGGGYEQYF.

This clone was counted only a few times. The J gene is TRBJ2-3, the V gene TRBV10-3, with TRBD2 identical over 13 bases. After removal of 6 bases from V and 5 bases from J, the junction contained 5 bases not matched to a gene. Per the germline V gene, CDR1 is ENHRY and CDR2 is SYGVKD. This CDR3 spans 15 amino acids. CDR3 residues: CAISRGLAGRDTQYF. DNA for the CDR3: TGTGCCATCAGCAGGGGACTAGCGGGAAGAGATACGCAGTATTTT.

This clone was detected a few times. The rearrangement joins TRBV5-1 to TRBJ2-7; D is uncertain. Germline values: CDR1 SGHRS, CDR2 YFSETQ. The CDR3 length is 13 residues. V lost 0 bases to trimming and J lost 3 bases, with 7 bases between them. CDR3 region: CASSLANGYEQYF. As DNA, the CDR3 is TGCGCCAGCAGCTTGGCCAACGGCTACGAGCAGTACTTC.

In this sample, this clone turned up a few times. The CDR3 nucleotides are TGTGCCAGCTCAGGCCAGGGGGCTGTCACAGATACGCAGTATTTT. Translated: CASSGQGAVTDTQYF. The V and J genes are TRBV18 and TRBJ2-3; 8 bases align to TRBD1. Losses at the gene ends were 5 bases for V and 2 bases for J; bases not matched to a gene: 6. Germline assignment: CDR1 KGHSH and CDR2 LQKENI. The CDR3 is 15 amino acids.

V usage is TRBV21-1 and J usage is TRBJ2-2; the D call in the table, TRBD2, was not verified against the DNA. TRBV21-1 is noted as a pseudogene. CDR3 length equals 20 residues. The CDR3 spells CASSKVHILAGGENTGELFF. The CDR3 DNA follows: TGTGCCAGCAGCAAAGTACATATACTAGCGGGAGGGGAGAACACCGGGGAGCTGTTTTTT.

V usage is TRBV6-5 and J usage is TRBJ2-6; D is possibly TRBD1 (6 bases). The CDR3 is 15 amino acids. CDR1 and CDR2 from the germline V gene are MNHEY and SVGAGI. The V and J ends lost 6 bases and 2 bases respectively, with 11 bases between them. Here the CDR3 reads CASRLSGAGANVLTF. CDR3 DNA: TGTGCCAGCAGACTCTCAGGGGCTGGGGCCAACGTCCTGACTTTC.

This clone was observed a few times. CDR3 residues: CASSVAPLGDEQFF. The CDR3 coding sequence is TGTGCCAGCAGCGTAGCTCCCCTAGGAGATGAGCAGTTCTTC. This chain links TRBV9 with TRBJ2-1; D is undetermined. The CDR3 has 14 residues. CDR1 and CDR2 (germline): SGDLS, YYNGEE. V lost 0 bases to trimming and J lost 8 bases, with 12 bases between them.

The chain combines TRBV2 with TRBJ2-7, with 8 bases matching TRBD2. J gave up 4 bases and V 0 bases, and 8 bases lay outside the gene matches. Germline CDR1 is SNHLY and CDR2 is FYNNEI. The CDR3 spans 16 residues. CDR3 sequence: CASSEAPAGAAYEQYF. DNA for the CDR3: TGTGCCAGCAGTGAAGCCCCAGCGGGAGCGGCGTACGAGCAGTACTTC.